This T cell receptor beta chain is from a study of blood T cell repertoires in COVID-19. As for the study in general: Acute and convalescent COVID-19 specimens originated in the United States, Italy and Spain. T cells, B-cell-depleted T cells, or PBMCs provided the cDNA or gDNA that served as material.

Unmatched junction bases numbered 4, after V lost 1 base and J lost 3 bases. The CDR3 spans 15 residues. The germline V gene has CDR1 SGHNT and CDR2 YYREEE (reference sequence). As processed by the authors: Counts of nucleated cells, estimated from reference gene primer amplification, were obtained. Profiling relied on immunoSEQ multiplex PCR, and the TCRdb table lists in-frame clones only, not all of them. Clone size and the V and J calls come from that table; the DNA yielded D and trimming. Among a few hundred thousand clones, 75% to 85% were seen once, and the ten largest hold roughly 7%. Sequenced material: peripheral blood. This sequence was found in a woman aged 45-65 years with acute or convalescent COVID-19. The chain recombines TRBV5-4 with TRBJ1-1; TRBD1 matches at 9 bases. Here the CDR3 DNA reads TGTGCCAGCAGCTTGTGGGGACAGGGAGACACTGAAGCTTTCTTT. This codes for CASSLWGQGDTEAFF.